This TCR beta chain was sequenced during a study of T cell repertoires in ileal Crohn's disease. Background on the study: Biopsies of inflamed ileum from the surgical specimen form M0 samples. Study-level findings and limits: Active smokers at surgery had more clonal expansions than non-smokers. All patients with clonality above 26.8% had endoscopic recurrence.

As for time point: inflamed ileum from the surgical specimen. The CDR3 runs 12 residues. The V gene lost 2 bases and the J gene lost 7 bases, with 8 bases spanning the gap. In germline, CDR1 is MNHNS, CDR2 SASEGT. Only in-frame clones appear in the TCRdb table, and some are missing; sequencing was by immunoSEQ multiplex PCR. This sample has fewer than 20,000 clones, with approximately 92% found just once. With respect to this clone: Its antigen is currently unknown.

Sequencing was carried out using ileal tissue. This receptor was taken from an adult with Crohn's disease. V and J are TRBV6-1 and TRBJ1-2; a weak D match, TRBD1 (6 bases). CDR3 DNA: TGTGCCAGCAGTGAAAGGACAGCTGGCTACACCTTC. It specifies CASSERTAGYTF.